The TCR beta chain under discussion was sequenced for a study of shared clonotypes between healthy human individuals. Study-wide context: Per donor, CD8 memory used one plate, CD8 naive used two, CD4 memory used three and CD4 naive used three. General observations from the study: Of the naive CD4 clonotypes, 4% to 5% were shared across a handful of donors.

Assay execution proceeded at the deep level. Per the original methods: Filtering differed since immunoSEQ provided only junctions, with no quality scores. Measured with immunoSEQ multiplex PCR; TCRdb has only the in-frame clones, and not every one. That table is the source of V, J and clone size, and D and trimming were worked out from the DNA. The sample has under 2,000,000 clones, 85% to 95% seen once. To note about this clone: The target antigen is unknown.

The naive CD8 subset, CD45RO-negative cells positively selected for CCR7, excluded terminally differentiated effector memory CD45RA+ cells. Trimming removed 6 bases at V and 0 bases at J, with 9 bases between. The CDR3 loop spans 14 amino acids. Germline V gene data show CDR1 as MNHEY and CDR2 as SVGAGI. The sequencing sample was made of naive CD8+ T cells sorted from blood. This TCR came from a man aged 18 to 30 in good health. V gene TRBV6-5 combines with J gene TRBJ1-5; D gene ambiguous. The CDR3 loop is CASRAQDSNQPQHF. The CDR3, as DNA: TGTGCCAGCAGAGCCCAAGATAGCAATCAGCCCCAGCATTTT.